This T cell receptor (beta chain) was recovered during a study of T cell responses to AZD1222 COVID-19 vaccine. As regards this clone: The antigen is unknown.

Sequencing was performed with immunoSEQ multiplex PCR; in TCRdb, only in-frame clones are kept and a portion is missing. The sample shows under 150,000 clones, approximately 91% of them seen only once. Germline CDR1 is SNHLY and CDR2 is FYNNEI. This CDR3 is 16 amino acids long. The V end lost 5 bases, the J end lost 4 bases, and 18 bases lay between the germline ends. Whether given at about 4 or about 12 weeks, second doses were pooled. The study's findings and limits: Researchers took repertoire samples only after the peak T cell response had come. Donors skewed white British and female; clonal diversity was possibly underestimated. Recipients of AZD1222 seropositive at baseline numbered only 5 to 7.

This clonotype was obtained from an adult who received the AZD1222 COVID-19 vaccine. The specimen was peripheral blood, collected 28 days after the second AZD1222 dose. The V gene is TRBV2, the J gene TRBJ2-1; a possible D gene is TRBD2 (6 bases). CDR3 sequence: CASSSTQRVGYNEQFF. The CDR3 DNA reads TGTGCCAGCAGTTCCACCCAGCGGGTAGGGTACAATGAGCAGTTCTTC.